This T cell receptor beta chain was recorded in a study of T cell responses to AZD1222 COVID-19 vaccine. General observations from the study: Unmutated variant regions reportedly attract nearly half of all spike-specific TCRs. Researchers took repertoire samples only after the peak T cell response had come. AZD1222 recipients seropositive at baseline numbered only 5 or 6. Spike-specific TCR depth and breadth grew after two AZD1222 doses.

The data were produced by immunoSEQ multiplex PCR, yet TCRdb's version contains in-frame clones alone and is incomplete. The sample records roughly 200,000 clones, approximately 92% being singletons. About this clone: The target antigen is unknown.

The source material was peripheral blood, sampled 28 days after the second dose of the MenACWY control vaccine. This receptor was identified in an adult who received the MenACWY meningococcal vaccine as a control.

The CDR3 nucleotides are TGTGCCAGCAGCCAAGATCAGGGGGGCCCTACTAACTATGGCTACACCTTC. Translation gives CASSQDQGGPTNYGYTF. The chain uses TRBV4-2 and TRBJ1-2, with 7 bases identical to TRBD1. This CDR3 has 17 residues. Germline V gives CDR1 LGHNA, CDR2 YNFKEQ. The junction had 7 bases not matched to a gene; V was cut back by 0 bases and J by 0 bases.